The subject of this entry is one TCR beta chain. Unmatched junction bases numbered 15, after V lost 1 base and J lost 5 bases. CDR1 and CDR2 (germline): SGHRS, YFSETQ. CDR3 size: 19 residues. This entry belongs to a study of blood T cell repertoires in COVID-19. Under the authors' procedure: Nucleated cell counts were estimated from reference gene primer amplification. The repertoire was sequenced with immunoSEQ multiplex PCR; TCRdb's copy has only in-frame clones and lacks some. V, J and clone size derive from that table, while D and trimming were established from the DNA sequence. Of around 15,000 clones listed, 89% are singletons.

Sequences were obtained from peripheral blood. The chain joins TRBV5-1 to TRBJ2-2; 9 nucleotides match TRBD2. The clonotype originates from a man of 80 years or more with acute or convalescent COVID-19. CDR3: CASSLTHGGSGGSTGELFF. CDR3 DNA: TGCGCCAGCAGCTTGACCCACGGGGGTAGCGGGGGAAGTACCGGGGAGCTGTTTTTT.